Presented here are 18 T cell receptor beta chains from one specimen sequenced in a study of cytomegalovirus exposure and HLA in healthy donors (dated by TCRdb to 2017 to 2019). Library preparation was by the immunoSEQ multiplex PCR assay. For the multiplex PCR, a mixture combining 60 forward primers for TCR Vbeta segments and 13 reverse primers for TCR Jbeta segments was used. TCRdb took this table from immuneACCESS and kept in-frame rearrangements with V and J called. Such tables lack part of the clones; where checked against another copy, unresolved V genes explain under half of the gap, and the rest is unexplained. Counted in this sample were approximately 130,000 clones; 80% to 90% of them appeared once. The top ten clones comprise roughly 2.6% of the sample. Sequencing input: PBMCs. These receptors were taken from a man between 50 and 59 years old in good health and CMV-seronegative.

Only one count was recorded for this clone. The rearrangement uses TRBV10-1 and TRBJ1-5; D might be TRBD1 (5 bases). Trimming left V 4 bases short and J 7 bases short, with 11 bases between. This CDR3 is 13 amino acids long. Germline CDR1 and CDR2: WNHNN and SYGVQD (reference sequence). CDR3 in DNA: TGCGCCAGCAGTGGTAGGGGAGGGCAGCCCCAGCATTTT. This codes for CASSGRGGQPQHF.

This clone appeared a few times. The V gene is TRBV6-4, the J gene TRBJ2-1, with 8 bases that match TRBD2. The CDR3 spans 15 residues. Germline lookup yields CDR1 MRHNA and CDR2 SNTAGT. V was pared by 0 bases and J by 2 bases, with 0 bases of the junction left unmatched. The CDR3 region is CASSDSGGAYNEQFF. In DNA form, the CDR3 reads TGTGCCAGCAGTGACTCCGGGGGGGCCTACAATGAGCAGTTCTTC.

About this clone itself: Additional DNA sequences in this sample encode the identical CDR3. V gene TRBV7-9 combines with J gene TRBJ2-2; D remains ambiguous. V was trimmed by 5 bases and J by 6 bases, leaving 7 bases between them. Looked up from germline, CDR1 is SEHNR and CDR2 is FQNEAQ (reference sequence). The CDR3 spans 12 residues. The CDR3 here is CASSLIPGELFF. The CDR3 DNA is TGTGCCAGCAGCCTTATTCCCGGGGAGCTGTTTTTT. Using reference TRBV7-9 and TRBJ2-2 for the parts outside the CDR3, the full variable domain is DTGVSQNPRHKITKRGQNVTFRCDPISEHNRLYWYRQTLGQGPEFLTYFQNEAQLEKSRLLSDRFSAERPKGSFSTLEIQRTEQGDSAMYLCASSLIPGELFFGEGSRLTVL.

The J gene is TRBJ1-5, the V gene TRBV4-1; weak D call: TRBD1 (5 bases). This CDR3 spans 16 amino acids. Germline V gene data show CDR1 as MGHRA and CDR2 as YSYEKL. V gave up 0 bases and J gave up 5 bases, with 14 bases separating them. CDR3 sequence: CASSQDGRSRDQPQHF. CDR3 DNA: TGCGCCAGCAGCCAAGATGGTAGGAGCAGGGATCAGCCCCAGCATTTT.

The gene calls are TRBV2 and TRBJ1-3; 7 nucleotides agree with TRBD1. The CDR3 sequence is 14 residues long. In germline, CDR1 is SNHLY, CDR2 FYNNEI. Trimming took 7 bases from V and 0 from J; bases not matched to a gene: 3. CDR3 region: CASKDRNSGNTIYF. The CDR3 DNA is TGTGCCAGCAAGGACAGGAACTCTGGAAACACCATATATTTT.

This chain uses TRBV5-1 with TRBJ1-1; D unresolved. In germline, CDR1 is SGHRS, CDR2 YFSETQ. Trimming cost V 1 base and J 2 bases, with 6 bases left between them. This CDR3 comprises 13 residues. CDR3 loop: CASSLNSNTEAFF. For the CDR3, the DNA is TGCGCCAGCAGCTTGAACAGTAACACTGAAGCTTTCTTT.

The chain combines TRBV7-2 with TRBJ2-5, with TRBD2 identical over 7 bases. The J call is doubtful: the DNA matches TRBJ2-7 better. CDR1 SGHTA and CDR2 FQGNSA come from the germline V gene. The CDR3 length is 13 residues. The CDR3 DNA sequence: TGTGCCAGCAGCCTAGTAGCGGGTATCGAGCAGTACTTC. Translation gives CASSLVAGIEQYF.

This clone was observed a single time. The chain has TRBV5-1 and TRBJ2-1, with 9 bases matching TRBD1. CDR1 and CDR2 from the germline V gene are SGHRS and YFSETQ. The CDR3 consists of 14 residues. J gave up 12 bases and V 5 bases, and 12 bases lay outside the gene matches. The CDR3 sequence: CASSWGQGEGRQFF. Written as DNA, the CDR3 is TGCGCCAGCAGTTGGGGACAGGGCGAGGGTCGGCAGTTCTTC. Full variable domain (remainder filled in from reference TRBV5-1 and TRBJ2-1): KAGVTQTPRYLIKTRGQQVTLSCSPISGHRSVSWYQQTPGQGLQFLFEYFSETQRNKGNFPGRFSGRQFSNSRSEMNVSTLELGDSALYLCASSWGQGEGRQFFGPGTRLTVL.

CDR3 region: CASSLVGDRFGETQYF. The CDR3 DNA sequence: TGTGCCAGCAGCTTGGTGGGGGACAGGTTCGGAGAGACCCAGTACTTC. This chain connects TRBV5-4 to TRBJ2-5, with TRBD1 matching 8 bases. The CDR3 contains 16 residues. V lost 0 bases, J lost 4 bases, and 8 bases stayed unmatched. CDR1 and CDR2 from the germline V gene are SGHNT and YYREEE (reference sequence).

The chain has TRBV7-9 and TRBJ1-2; 7 positions agree with TRBD1. The V and J ends lost 3 bases and 8 bases, in that order; junction bases with no gene match: 9. Germline V gene data show CDR1 as SEHNR and CDR2 as FQNEAQ (reference sequence). The CDR3 extends over 14 amino acids. CDR3 in amino acids: CASSLALGTDGYTF. The CDR3 DNA sequence: TGTGCCAGCAGCTTGGCGCTTGGGACAGACGGCTACACCTTC. Full variable domain (rest looked up from reference TRBV7-9 and TRBJ1-2): DTGVSQNPRHKITKRGQNVTFRCDPISEHNRLYWYRQTLGQGPEFLTYFQNEAQLEKSRLLSDRFSAERPKGSFSTLEIQRTEQGDSAMYLCASSLALGTDGYTFGSGTRLTVV.

The count of this clone is one. The V and J genes are TRBV14 and TRBJ2-7; the D gene is possibly TRBD1 (6 bases). The CDR3 contains 14 residues. Germline V gene lookup returns CDR1 SGHDN and CDR2 FVKESK. Trimming pared 0 bases from V and 2 bases from J, leaving 8 bases between. The CDR3 region is CASSQDNRAYEQYF. CDR3 in DNA: TGTGCCAGCAGCCAAGATAACAGGGCCTACGAGCAGTACTTC.

J is TRBJ1-1 and V is TRBV25-1, with 9 bases aligning to TRBD1. This CDR3 is built from 13 residues. Losses at the gene ends were 5 bases for V and 4 bases for J; bases not matched to a gene: 2. Per germline, CDR1 MGHDK and CDR2 SYGVNS. The CDR3 protein is CASSTQGATEAFF. The CDR3 DNA reads TGTGCCAGCAGTACACAGGGGGCCACTGAAGCTTTCTTT.

The CDR3 nucleotides read TGTGCCAGCAGCCCAGTGGGCCTCGGTTTTGTTTATGGCTACACCTTC. Translating it yields CASSPVGLGFVYGYTF. The genes are TRBV7-3 and TRBJ1-2; no clear D. V lost 5 bases and J lost 5, with 21 bases in between. Germline V gene sequence: CDR1 SGHTA, CDR2 FQGTGA. The CDR3 spans 16 residues.

This chain links TRBV27 with TRBJ2-7; the D gene is possibly TRBD1 (6 bases). Germline CDR1 reads MNHEY; CDR2 reads SMNVEV (reference sequence). Trimming removed 2 bases at V and 3 bases at J, with 11 bases between. The CDR3 has 14 amino acids. The CDR3 coding sequence is TGTGCCAGCAGTTTAAGGCAGGGGTACTACGAGCAGTACTTC. Translating gives CASSLRQGYYEQYF.

The chain links TRBV5-1 to TRBJ1-1; D remains unclear. The CDR3 runs to 16 residues. With 0 bases removed from V and 1 base from J, the gap between germline ends came to 13 bases. Per the germline V gene, CDR1 is SGHRS and CDR2 is YFSETQ. The CDR3 DNA sequence: TGCGCCAGCAGCTTGGATGCAGGTTCGACGAACACTGAAGCTTTCTTT. Protein sequence: CASSLDAGSTNTEAFF.

The sample holds a few counts of this clone. The CDR3 coding sequence is TGTGCCAGCAGCGGTAAGGGAGAAAACACCATATATTTT. Translated: CASSGKGENTIYF. The chain couples TRBV9 to TRBJ1-3; no reliable D call. V shed 3 bases and J shed 6 bases, with 10 bases lying between them. The CDR3 extends over 13 amino acids. Germline CDR1 and CDR2: SGDLS and YYNGEE.

This clone turned up a few times. The rearrangement uses TRBV11-2 and TRBJ1-4, with D uncertain. From germline, CDR1 is SGHAT and CDR2 FQNNGV. CDR3 length equals 17 residues. V was pared by 5 bases and J by 6 bases, with 22 bases between. CDR3 coding DNA: TGTGCCAGCAGCGGAACCGGGTTCGGGAGATCCCATGAAAAACTGTTTTTT. It encodes CASSGTGFGRSHEKLFF.

The chain uses TRBV30 and TRBJ2-7; 12 nucleotides agree with TRBD1. The junction had 10 bases not matched to a gene; V was cut back by 3 bases and J by 7 bases. CDR3 length equals 15 residues. The germline V gene encodes CDR1 GTSNPN and CDR2 SVGIG (reference sequence). The CDR3 here is CAWRGLGTGGMEQYF. The DNA of the CDR3 is TGTGCCTGGAGAGGTCTCGGGACAGGGGGCATGGAGCAGTACTTC.